This T cell receptor (beta chain) was recorded in a study of PD-1 blockade in classical Hodgkin lymphoma. TCRdb keeps only in-frame clones here, not all; method: immunoSEQ multiplex PCR. Of around 7,600 clones listed, about 86% are singletons. Each patient's relapse followed autologous stem cell transplantation, and brentuximab vedotin exposure varied. Investigators obtained CD8+ T cells from thawed PBMCs by magnetic negative selection. Patients showed best responses of complete response, partial response or progressive disease. V lost 2 bases to trimming and J lost 4 bases, with 12 bases between them. The CDR3 has 14 residues. The V gene's germline CDR1 is SGHTA and CDR2 FQGNSA.

The receptor's source is a human donor with classical Hodgkin lymphoma. The chain is built from TRBV7-2 and TRBJ2-7; weak D call: TRBD2 (6 bases). This specimen was CD8+ T cells from blood, taken at baseline. The CDR3 loop reads CASSLTARGYEQYF. CDR3 DNA: TGTGCCAGCAGCTTAACGGCGCGGGGTTACGAGCAGTACTTC.